The rows below give T cell receptor beta chains drawn from one sample of a study of cytotoxic CD8 clonotypes in ibrutinib-treated CLL. Some clones are missing from TCRdb's copy, which holds only in-frame ones; the method was immunoSEQ multiplex PCR. This sample has around 130,000 clones; around four fifths occur once, and the top ten carry roughly 3.5%. The sample was PBMCs, taken after 24 months of ibrutinib treatment. These receptors all come from a human donor with chronic lymphocytic leukemia. CDR3s include the opening cysteine and the closing phenylalanine or tryptophan. A D gene is named only where the DNA matches it firmly. Only some rows state a clone size, as once, few, many or a class for expanded clones.

cdr3_length	d_call	v_call	j_call	clone_size	cdr3_aa	cdr3_nt
14	-	TRBV18	TRBJ2-4	-	CASSPPTSENIQYF	TGTGCCAGCTCACCACCGACGTCTGAAAACATTCAGTACTTC
16	TRBD1	TRBV10-1	TRBJ1-1	-	CASSEATGQGANEAFF	TGCGCCAGCAGTGAGGCAACCGGACAGGGGGCCAATGAAGCTTTCTTT
15	-	TRBV6-1	TRBJ1-4	large	CASSEAPRGNEKLFF	TGTGCCAGCAGTGAAGCGCCTCGGGGAAATGAAAAACTGTTTTTT
19	TRBD2	TRBV5-5	TRBJ2-3	few	CASSFAQRFGSGEADTQYF	TGTGCCAGCAGCTTCGCCCAACGGTTTGGTAGCGGGGAGGCAGATACGCAGTATTTT
15	-	TRBV6-5	TRBJ1-3	-	CASSANSGSSTVIYF	TGTGCCAGCAGTGCCAACTCCGGGTCCTCTACAGTCATATATTTT
15	-	TRBV28	TRBJ1-3	-	CASSSYLGVGNTIYF	TGTGCCAGCAGTTCCTATCTAGGGGTTGGAAACACCATATATTTT
12	-	TRBV6-5	TRBJ2-5	-	CASSWGKETQYF	TGTGCCAGCAGTTGGGGAAAAGAGACCCAGTACTTC
14	-	TRBV4-1	TRBJ1-1	-	CASSPAAVYTEAFF	TGCGCCAGCAGCCCCGCGGCAGTGTACACTGAAGCTTTCTTT
14	-	TRBV7-2	TRBJ1-2	once	CASSLAGSGSGYTF	TGTGCCAGCAGCTTAGCGGGGTCGGGTTCTGGCTACACCTTC
14	-	TRBV27	TRBJ1-2	-	CASSLGMTGYGYTF	TGTGCCAGCAGTTTAGGGATGACAGGCTATGGCTACACCTTC
12	-	TRBV2	TRBJ1-1	-	CASSLQGTEAFF	TGTGCCAGCAGCCTCCAGGGCACTGAAGCTTTCTTT
15	TRBD1	TRBV7-2	TRBJ1-2	-	CASSLISGTGGGYTF	TGTGCCAGCAGCTTAATTTCCGGGACAGGGGGCGGCTACACCTTC
14	-	TRBV30	TRBJ1-2	-	CAWSPYAGNLGYTF	TGTGCCTGGAGCCCATATGCGGGTAATCTGGGCTACACCTTC
14	-	TRBV6-6	TRBJ1-1	-	CASSYSSDLPRAFF	TGTGCCAGCAGTTACTCCTCGGACCTACCTAGGGCTTTCTTT
15	-	TRBV18	TRBJ2-2	few	CASSTRGPGAGELFF	TGTGCCAGCTCAACGAGGGGCCCGGGCGCCGGGGAGCTGTTTTTT
15	-	TRBV21-1	TRBJ1-5	-	CASSTRPGSNQPQHF	TGTGCCAGCAGCACGCGGCCGGGTAGCAATCAGCCCCAGCATTTT
14	TRBD2	TRBV14	TRBJ2-5	few	CASSQGLAGETQYF	TGTGCCAGCAGCCAGGGACTAGCGGGGGAGACCCAGTACTTC
13	-	TRBV18	TRBJ1-4	once	CASSPGESEKLFF	TGTGCCAGCTCACCCGGGGAGTCAGAAAAACTGTTTTTT
15	TRBD1	TRBV5-4	TRBJ2-5	-	CASSWAGQGRETQYF	TGTGCCAGCAGCTGGGCGGGACAGGGGAGGGAGACCCAGTACTTC
16	-	TRBV5-1	TRBJ2-7	few	CASSLRSFSERPEQYF	TGCGCCAGCAGCTTGAGGTCCTTCAGCGAACGCCCCGAGCAGTACTTC
13	-	TRBV2	TRBJ1-1	-	CASSDTGLSEAFF	TGTGCCAGCAGTGACACAGGGTTATCTGAAGCTTTCTTT
14	-	TRBV18	TRBJ2-5	-	CASSPPRVGETQYF	TGTGCCAGCTCACCACCAAGGGTCGGGGAGACCCAGTACTTC
15	-	TRBV6-6	TRBJ1-1	-	CASSYRTAMNTEAFF	TGTGCCAGCAGTTATCGGACGGCGATGAACACTGAAGCTTTCTTT
14	TRBD1	TRBV6-5	TRBJ2-3	-	CASTPRGRTDTQYF	TGTGCCAGCACCCCCAGGGGGCGCACAGATACGCAGTATTTT